This T cell receptor (beta chain) came from a study of shared clonotypes between healthy human individuals. Assay used: immunoSEQ multiplex PCR; TCRdb lists only in-frame clones, some missing. Here the sample spans roughly 1,000,000 clones, more than 75% being singletons. The material sequenced was memory CD4+ T cells from PBMCs. Indicated subset: CD45RA-negative fraction. The clonotype comes from a man aged 18 to 30 in good health. Some clones in this sample may be carry-over from other donors' samples.

The CDR3 sequence: CASSVSPGPVGEQYF. The CDR3 DNA reads TGTGCCAGCAGTGTTTCCCCCGGTCCCGTCGGCGAGCAGTACTTC. The rearrangement uses TRBV2 and TRBJ2-7; the D is unclear. The CDR3 spans 15 residues. V was cut by 4 bases and J by 6 bases, with 19 bases left in between. Germline V gene lookup returns CDR1 SNHLY and CDR2 FYNNEI.